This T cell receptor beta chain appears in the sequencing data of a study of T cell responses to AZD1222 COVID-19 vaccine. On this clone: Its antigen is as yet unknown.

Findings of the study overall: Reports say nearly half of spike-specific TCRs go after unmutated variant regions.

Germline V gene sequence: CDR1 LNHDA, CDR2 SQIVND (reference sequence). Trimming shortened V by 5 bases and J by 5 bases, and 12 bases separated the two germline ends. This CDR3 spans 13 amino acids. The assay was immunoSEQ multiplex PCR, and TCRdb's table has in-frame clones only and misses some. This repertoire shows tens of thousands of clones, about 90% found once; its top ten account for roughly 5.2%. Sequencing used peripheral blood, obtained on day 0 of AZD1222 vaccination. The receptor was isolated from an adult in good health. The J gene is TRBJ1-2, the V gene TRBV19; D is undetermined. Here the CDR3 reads CASSGRAAYGYTF. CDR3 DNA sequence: TGTGCCAGTAGTGGTAGGGCCGCGTATGGCTACACCTTC.